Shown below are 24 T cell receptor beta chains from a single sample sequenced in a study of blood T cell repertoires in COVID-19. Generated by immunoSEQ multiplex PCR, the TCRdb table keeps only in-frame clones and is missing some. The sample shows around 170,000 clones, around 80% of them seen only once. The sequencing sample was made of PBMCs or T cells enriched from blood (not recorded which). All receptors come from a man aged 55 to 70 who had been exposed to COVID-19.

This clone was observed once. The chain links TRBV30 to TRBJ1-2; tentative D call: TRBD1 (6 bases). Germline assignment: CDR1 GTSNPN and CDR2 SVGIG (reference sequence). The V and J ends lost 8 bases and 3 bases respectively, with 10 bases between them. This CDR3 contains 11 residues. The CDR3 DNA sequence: TGTGCCGGAGGGGGGGACTATGGCTACACCTTC. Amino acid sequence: CAGGGDYGYTF.

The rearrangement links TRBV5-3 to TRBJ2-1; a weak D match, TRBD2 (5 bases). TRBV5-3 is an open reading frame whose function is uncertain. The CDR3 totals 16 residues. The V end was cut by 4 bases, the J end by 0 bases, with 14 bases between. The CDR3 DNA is TGTGCCAGAAGCCACACTAGGAAGAGCTCCTACAATGAGCAGTTCTTC. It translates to CARSHTRKSSYNEQFF.

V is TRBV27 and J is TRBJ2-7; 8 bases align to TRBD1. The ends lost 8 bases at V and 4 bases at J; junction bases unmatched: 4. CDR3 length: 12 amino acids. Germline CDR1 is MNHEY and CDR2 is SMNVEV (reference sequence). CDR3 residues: CASGQGPYEQYF. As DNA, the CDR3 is TGTGCCAGCGGACAGGGACCATACGAGCAGTACTTC.

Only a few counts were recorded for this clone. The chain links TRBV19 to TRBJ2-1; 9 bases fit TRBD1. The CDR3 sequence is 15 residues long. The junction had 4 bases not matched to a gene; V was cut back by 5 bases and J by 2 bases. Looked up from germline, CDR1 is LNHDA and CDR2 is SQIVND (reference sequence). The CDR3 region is CASSVDRGAYNEQFF. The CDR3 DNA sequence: TGTGCCAGTAGTGTCGACAGGGGGGCCTACAATGAGCAGTTCTTC.

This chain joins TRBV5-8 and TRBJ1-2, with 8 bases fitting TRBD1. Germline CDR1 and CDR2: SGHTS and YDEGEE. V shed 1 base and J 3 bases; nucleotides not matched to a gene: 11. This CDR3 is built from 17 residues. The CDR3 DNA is TGTGCCAGCAGCTTGCCCACCGGGACAGGTTTTTACTATGGCTACACCTTC. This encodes CASSLPTGTGFYYGYTF.

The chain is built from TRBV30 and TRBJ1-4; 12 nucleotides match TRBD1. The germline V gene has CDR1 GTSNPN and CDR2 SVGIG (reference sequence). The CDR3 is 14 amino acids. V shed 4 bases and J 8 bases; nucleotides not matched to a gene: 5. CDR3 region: CAWKPGQGAEKLFF. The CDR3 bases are TGTGCCTGGAAACCGGGACAGGGGGCCGAAAAACTGTTTTTT. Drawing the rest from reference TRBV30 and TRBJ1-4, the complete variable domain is SQTIHQWPATLVQPVGSPLSLECTVEGTSNPNLYWYRQAAGRGLQLLFYSVGIGQISSEVPQNLSASRPQDRQFILSSKKLLLSDSGFYLCAWKPGQGAEKLFFGSGTQLSVL.

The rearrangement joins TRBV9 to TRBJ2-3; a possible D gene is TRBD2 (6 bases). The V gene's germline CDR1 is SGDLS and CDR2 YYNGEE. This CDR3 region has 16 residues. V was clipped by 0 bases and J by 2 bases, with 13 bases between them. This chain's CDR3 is CASSVGVAVTTDTQYF. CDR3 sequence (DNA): TGTGCCAGCAGCGTAGGGGTAGCGGTTACCACAGATACGCAGTATTTT.

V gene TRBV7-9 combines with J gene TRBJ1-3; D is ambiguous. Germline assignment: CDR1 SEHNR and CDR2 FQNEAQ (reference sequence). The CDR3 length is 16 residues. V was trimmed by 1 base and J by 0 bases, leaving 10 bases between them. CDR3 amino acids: CASSLGVGRSGNTIYF. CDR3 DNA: TGTGCCAGCAGCTTAGGGGTGGGCCGCTCTGGAAACACCATATATTTT. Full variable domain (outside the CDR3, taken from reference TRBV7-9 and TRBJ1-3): DTGVSQNPRHKITKRGQNVTFRCDPISEHNRLYWYRQTLGQGPEFLTYFQNEAQLEKSRLLSDRFSAERPKGSFSTLEIQRTEQGDSAMYLCASSLGVGRSGNTIYFGEGSWLTVV.

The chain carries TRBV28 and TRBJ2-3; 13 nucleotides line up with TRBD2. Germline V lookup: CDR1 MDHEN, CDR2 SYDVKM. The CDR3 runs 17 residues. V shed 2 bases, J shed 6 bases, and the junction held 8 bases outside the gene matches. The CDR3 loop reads CASSLPGLAGLTDTQYF. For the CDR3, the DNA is TGTGCCAGCAGTTTACCGGGACTAGCGGGGCTTACGGATACGCAGTATTTT.

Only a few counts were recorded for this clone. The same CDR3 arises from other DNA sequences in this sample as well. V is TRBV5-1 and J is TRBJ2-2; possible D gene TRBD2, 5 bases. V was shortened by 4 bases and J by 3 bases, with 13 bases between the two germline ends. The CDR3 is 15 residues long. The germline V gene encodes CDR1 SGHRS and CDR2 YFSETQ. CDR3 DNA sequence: TGCGCCAGCAGCCTCTCCGGGAAGGACACCGGGGAGCTGTTTTTT. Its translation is CASSLSGKDTGELFF.

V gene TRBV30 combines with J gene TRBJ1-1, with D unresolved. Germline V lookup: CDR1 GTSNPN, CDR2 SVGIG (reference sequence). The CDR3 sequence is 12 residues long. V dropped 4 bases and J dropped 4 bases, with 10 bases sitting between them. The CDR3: CAWNPRGTEAFF. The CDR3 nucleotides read TGTGCCTGGAACCCCCGGGGCACTGAAGCTTTCTTT. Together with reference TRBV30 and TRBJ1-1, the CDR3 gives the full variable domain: SQTIHQWPATLVQPVGSPLSLECTVEGTSNPNLYWYRQAAGRGLQLLFYSVGIGQISSEVPQNLSASRPQDRQFILSSKKLLLSDSGFYLCAWNPRGTEAFFGQGTRLTVV.

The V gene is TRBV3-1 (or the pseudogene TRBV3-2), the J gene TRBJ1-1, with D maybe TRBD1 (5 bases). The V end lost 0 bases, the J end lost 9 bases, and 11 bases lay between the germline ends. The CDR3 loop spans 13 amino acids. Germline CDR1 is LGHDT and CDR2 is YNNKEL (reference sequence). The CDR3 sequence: CASSQEGRGKAFF. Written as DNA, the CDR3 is TGTGCCAGCAGCCAAGAGGGGAGGGGAAAAGCTTTCTTT.

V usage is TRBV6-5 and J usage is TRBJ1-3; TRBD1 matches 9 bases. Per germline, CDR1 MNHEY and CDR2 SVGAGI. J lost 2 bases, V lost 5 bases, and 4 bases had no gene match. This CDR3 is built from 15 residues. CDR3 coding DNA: TGTGCCAGCAGTAGTCGGGACAGGGCTGGAAACACCATATATTTT. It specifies CASSSRDRAGNTIYF.

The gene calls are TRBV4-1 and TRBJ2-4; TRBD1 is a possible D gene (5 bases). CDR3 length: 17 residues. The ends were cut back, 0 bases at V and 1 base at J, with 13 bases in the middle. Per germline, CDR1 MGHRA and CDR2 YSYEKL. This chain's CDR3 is CASSQDVSSGAKNIQYF. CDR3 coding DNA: TGCGCCAGCAGCCAAGACGTCAGTTCAGGGGCCAAAAACATTCAGTACTTC.

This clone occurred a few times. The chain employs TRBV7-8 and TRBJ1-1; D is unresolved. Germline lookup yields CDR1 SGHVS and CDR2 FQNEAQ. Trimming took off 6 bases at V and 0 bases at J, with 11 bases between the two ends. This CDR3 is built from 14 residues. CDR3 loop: CASRSTGLNTEAFF. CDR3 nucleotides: TGTGCCAGCAGGTCCACGGGGTTGAACACTGAAGCTTTCTTT.

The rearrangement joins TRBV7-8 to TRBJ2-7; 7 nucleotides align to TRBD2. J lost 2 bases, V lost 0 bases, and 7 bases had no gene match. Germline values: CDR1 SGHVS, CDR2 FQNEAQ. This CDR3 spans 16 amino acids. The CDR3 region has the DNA TGTGCCAGCAGCTTAGCGGGGGAGGGCGTAACCTACGAGCAGTACTTC. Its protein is CASSLAGEGVTYEQYF. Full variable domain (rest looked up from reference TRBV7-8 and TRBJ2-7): GAGVSQSPRYKVAKRGQDVALRCDPISGHVSLFWYQQALGQGPEFLTYFQNEAQLDKSGLPSDRFFAERPEGSVSTLKIQRTQQEDSAVYLCASSLAGEGVTYEQYFGPGTRLTVT.

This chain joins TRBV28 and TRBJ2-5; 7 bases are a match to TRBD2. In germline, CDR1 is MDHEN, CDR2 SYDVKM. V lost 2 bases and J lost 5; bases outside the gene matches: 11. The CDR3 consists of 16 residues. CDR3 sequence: CASSLARGSVYETQYF. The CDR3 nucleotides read TGTGCCAGCAGTTTAGCGCGCGGGAGTGTCTATGAGACCCAGTACTTC.

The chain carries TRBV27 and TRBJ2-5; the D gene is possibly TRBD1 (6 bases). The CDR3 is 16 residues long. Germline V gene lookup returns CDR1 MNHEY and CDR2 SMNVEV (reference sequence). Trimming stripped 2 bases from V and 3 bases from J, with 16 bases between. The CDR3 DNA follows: TGTGCCAGCAGTTTACTTTACTCCACAGGGAAAGAGACCCAGTACTTC. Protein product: CASSLLYSTGKETQYF.

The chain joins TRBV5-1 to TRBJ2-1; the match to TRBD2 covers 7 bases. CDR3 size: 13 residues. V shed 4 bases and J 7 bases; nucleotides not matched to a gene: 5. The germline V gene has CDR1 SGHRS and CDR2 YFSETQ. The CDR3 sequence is CASSRLAGNEQFF. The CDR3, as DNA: TGCGCCAGCAGCAGACTAGCAGGAAATGAGCAGTTCTTC.

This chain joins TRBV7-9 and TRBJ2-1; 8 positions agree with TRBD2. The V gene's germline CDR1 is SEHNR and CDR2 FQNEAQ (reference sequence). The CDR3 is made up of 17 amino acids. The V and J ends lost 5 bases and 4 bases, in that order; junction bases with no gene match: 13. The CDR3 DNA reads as TGTGCCAGCAGCCTATGGACTAGCTCGATATATTACAATGAGCAGTTCTTC. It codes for CASSLWTSSIYYNEQFF.

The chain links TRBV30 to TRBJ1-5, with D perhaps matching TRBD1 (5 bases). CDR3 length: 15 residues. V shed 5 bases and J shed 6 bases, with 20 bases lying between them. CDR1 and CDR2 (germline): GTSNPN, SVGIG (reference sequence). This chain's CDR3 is CAWRLPGLLGQPQHF. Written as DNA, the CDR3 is TGTGCCTGGCGGCTTCCGGGACTTTTAGGTCAGCCCCAGCATTTT.

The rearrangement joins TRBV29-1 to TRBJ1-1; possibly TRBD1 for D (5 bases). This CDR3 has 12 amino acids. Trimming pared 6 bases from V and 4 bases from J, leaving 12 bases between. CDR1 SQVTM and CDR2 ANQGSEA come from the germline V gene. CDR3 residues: CSVAPGGTEAFF. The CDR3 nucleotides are TGCAGCGTCGCCCCCGGGGGCACTGAAGCTTTCTTT. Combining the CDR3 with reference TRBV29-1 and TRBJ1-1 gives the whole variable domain SAVISQKPSRDICQRGTSLTIQCQVDSQVTMMFWYRQQPGQSLTLIATANQGSEATYESGFVIDKFPISRPNLTFSTLTVSNMSPEDSSIYLCSVAPGGTEAFFGQGTRLTVV.

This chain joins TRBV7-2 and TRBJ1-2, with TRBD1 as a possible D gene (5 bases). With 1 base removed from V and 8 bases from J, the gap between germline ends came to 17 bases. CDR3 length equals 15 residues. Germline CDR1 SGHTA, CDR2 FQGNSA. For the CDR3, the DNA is TGTGCCAGCAGCTTAGAGGGGTTGGGCCAACCCGGCTACACCTTC. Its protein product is CASSLEGLGQPGYTF.

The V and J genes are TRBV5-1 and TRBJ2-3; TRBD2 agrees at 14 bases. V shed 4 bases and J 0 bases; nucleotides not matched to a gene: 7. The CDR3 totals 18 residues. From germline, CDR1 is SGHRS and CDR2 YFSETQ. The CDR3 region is CASSRGLAGGISTDTQYF. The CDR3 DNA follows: TGCGCCAGCAGCCGTGGACTAGCGGGAGGAATTAGCACAGATACGCAGTATTTT.